Shown below are 18 T cell receptor beta chains from a single sample sequenced in a study of radiation and T cells in renal cell carcinoma. Time point here: blood 2 weeks post-SBRT. Treatment specified: 15 Gy SBRT to primary tumor, nephrectomy 4 weeks later. This table comes from immunoSEQ multiplex PCR, and its TCRdb copy is limited to in-frame clones, with some not included. The sample lists 100,000 to 150,000 clones, roughly four fifths occurring once. The source was blood, collected from a patient whose treatment included radiotherapy and nephrectomy. The receptor set was obtained from a man aged 45-60 years with renal cell carcinoma.

The chain recombines TRBV10-1 with TRBJ2-5; possible D gene TRBD2, 5 bases. CDR3 size: 13 residues. V lost 2 bases, J lost 5 bases, and 9 bases lay in between. The germline V gene has CDR1 WNHNN and CDR2 SYGVQD (reference sequence). CDR3 sequence reads: CASSESLAETQYF. CDR3 DNA sequence: TGCGCCAGCAGTGAGAGCCTAGCCGAGACCCAGTACTTC.

The CDR3 DNA sequence: TGCAGTGCTCATTGGGGGGATACGCAGTATTTT. Translating it yields CSAHWGDTQYF. The gene calls are TRBV20-1 and TRBJ2-3; D may correspond to TRBD1 or TRBD2 (5 bases each). V lost 5 bases and J 6 bases, leaving 9 bases between the germline ends. The CDR3 consists of 11 residues. Germline CDR1 DFQATT, CDR2 SNEGSKA (reference sequence).

This clone has more than one count but fewer than ten. CDR3 nucleotide sequence: TGTGCCAGCAGCTCGGGGGCTAGGGAAGCTTTCTTT. Its translation: CASSSGAREAFF. V usage is TRBV7-9 and J usage is TRBJ1-1; perhaps TRBD1 as D (6 bases). Germline values: CDR1 SEHNR, CDR2 FQNEAQ (reference sequence). The CDR3 sequence is 12 residues long. V was cut by 4 bases and J by 8 bases, with 11 bases left in between.

V and J are TRBV7-9 and TRBJ1-4; D may be TRBD1 (5 bases). This CDR3 is 14 amino acids long. Germline V gives CDR1 SEHNR, CDR2 FQNEAQ (reference sequence). V was shortened by 1 base and J by 4 bases, with 7 bases between the two germline ends. The CDR3 loop reads CASSLVGDNEKLFF. The CDR3 nucleotides read TGTGCCAGCAGCTTAGTAGGGGATAATGAAAAACTGTTTTTT.

The chain links TRBV30 to TRBJ1-5; maybe TRBD1 (6 bases). CDR3 length: 14 residues. Germline assignment: CDR1 GTSNPN and CDR2 SVGIG (reference sequence). V lost 5 bases, J lost 4 bases, and 15 bases lay in between. The CDR3 DNA reads as TGTGCCTGGGGGATATTGGACAGTAATCAGCCCCAGCATTTT. Translating it yields CAWGILDSNQPQHF.

This chain uses TRBV30 with TRBJ2-7, with 7 bases that match TRBD1. The V gene end was trimmed by 4 bases and the J gene end by 2 bases; junction bases not matched to a gene: 2. The CDR3 has 12 residues. Looked up from germline, CDR1 is GTSNPN and CDR2 is SVGIG (reference sequence). CDR3 region: CAWKGAPYEQYF. DNA of the CDR3: TGTGCCTGGAAGGGGGCTCCCTACGAGCAGTACTTC.

The chain uses TRBV7-9 and TRBJ1-4; possible D gene TRBD1, 6 bases. The CDR3 loop spans 17 amino acids. Germline loops: CDR1 SEHNR, CDR2 FQNEAQ (reference sequence). Trimming took off 0 bases at V and 6 bases at J, with 17 bases between the two ends. The CDR3 nucleotides are TGTGCCAGCAGCTTAGCCCCTAGTACGGGGGCTGATGAAAAACTGTTTTTT. This gives the protein CASSLAPSTGADEKLFF.

The CDR3 bases are TGTGCCAGCAGCTTATCGGGACAGTTTTTCGAGCAGTACTTC. Translation gives CASSLSGQFFEQYF. J is TRBJ2-7 and V is TRBV7-9; 7 positions match TRBD1. This CDR3 is built from 14 residues. Germline lookup yields CDR1 SEHNR and CDR2 FQNEAQ (reference sequence). V lost 2 bases, J lost 6 bases, and 7 bases stayed unmatched.

V is TRBV18 and J is TRBJ2-7; TRBD1 aligns across 10 bases. The CDR3 has 17 residues. In germline, CDR1 is KGHSH, CDR2 LQKENI. Trimming removed 3 bases from V and 6 bases from J; junction bases left unmatched: 14. This chain's CDR3 is CASSPKKARDRGLEQYF. DNA for the CDR3: TGTGCCAGCTCACCCAAAAAGGCCCGGGACAGGGGCCTCGAGCAGTACTTC.

The chain has TRBV18 and TRBJ1-3; D possibly corresponds to TRBD1 (5 bases). The CDR3 totals 17 residues. In germline, CDR1 is KGHSH, CDR2 LQKENI. The V and J ends lost 3 bases and 0 bases respectively, with 15 bases between them. DNA of the CDR3: TGTGCCAGCTCACCTCAGCTCAGGGAAAGCTCTGGAAACACCATATATTTT. Amino acids: CASSPQLRESSGNTIYF.

The chain couples TRBV6-1 to TRBJ1-1, with unresolved D. The CDR3 contains 13 residues. The V end was cut by 0 bases, the J end by 7 bases, with 9 bases between. Germline assignment: CDR1 MNHNS and CDR2 SASEGT. For the CDR3, the DNA is TGTGCCAGCAGTGAAGCGCCCGGTTTTGAAGCTTTCTTT. It translates to CASSEAPGFEAFF.

The rearrangement links TRBV11-2 to TRBJ1-2; perhaps TRBD1 as D (5 bases). Per the germline V gene, CDR1 is SGHAT and CDR2 is FQNNGV. The V end was cut by 8 bases, the J end by 6 bases, with 19 bases between. The CDR3 is 14 residues long. The CDR3, as DNA: TGTGCCAGCTCCCTTGGGGCAGGGAGAGATGGCTACACCTTC. Its protein product is CASSLGAGRDGYTF.

V and J are TRBV7-8 and TRBJ1-1, with D tentatively TRBD1 (5 bases). The V gene's germline CDR1 is SGHVS and CDR2 FQNEAQ. V dropped 5 bases and J dropped 8 bases, with 12 bases sitting between them. This CDR3 comprises 12 residues. CDR3 in amino acids: CASSPPGYEAFF. In DNA, the CDR3 is TGTGCCAGCAGCCCCCCAGGGTACGAAGCTTTCTTT.

The chain combines TRBV10-3 with TRBJ2-7, with 8 bases matching TRBD2. In germline, CDR1 is ENHRY, CDR2 SYGVKD. V gave up 8 bases and J gave up 3 bases; unmatched junction bases: 6. The CDR3 has 13 amino acids. As DNA, the CDR3 is TGTGCCATCGGAGCGGGGGCCGGCTACGAGCAGTACTTC. It codes for CAIGAGAGYEQYF.

The rearrangement uses TRBV5-8 and TRBJ2-3; 8 nucleotides line up with TRBD1. Germline trimming cut 3 bases from V and 2 bases from J; bases unmatched to any gene: 5. CDR3 length: 15 residues. Germline CDR1 reads SGHTS; CDR2 reads YDEGEE. CDR3 amino acids: CASSSWDRLTDTQYF. In DNA, the CDR3 is TGTGCCAGCAGCTCGTGGGACAGGCTCACAGATACGCAGTATTTT. Drawing the rest from reference TRBV5-8 and TRBJ2-3, the complete variable domain is EAGVTQSPTHLIKTRGQQATLRCSPISGHTSVYWYQQALGLGLQFLLWYDEGEERNRGNFPPRFSGRQFPNYSSELNVNALELEDSALYLCASSSWDRLTDTQYFGPGTRLTVL.

The chain is built from TRBV27 and TRBJ1-4; TRBD1 agrees at 7 bases. V trimming: 5 bases; J trimming: 12 bases; junction bases outside the gene matches: 12. The germline V gene encodes CDR1 MNHEY and CDR2 SMNVEV (reference sequence). The CDR3 is 14 residues long. CDR3 region: CASSIRQGNGELFF. CDR3 nucleotides: TGTGCCAGCAGTATAAGACAGGGTAATGGGGAACTGTTTTTT.

The chain is built from TRBV7-8 and TRBJ1-5; D unresolved. The V gene lost 4 bases and the J gene lost 0 bases, with 10 bases spanning the gap. This CDR3 contains 15 residues. The germline CDR1 and CDR2 sequences are SGHVS and FQNEAQ. The CDR3 sequence: CASSSGPNSNQPQHF. The CDR3, as DNA: TGTGCCAGCAGCTCCGGACCAAATAGCAATCAGCCCCAGCATTTT.

The genes are TRBV12-5 and TRBJ1-2; tentatively, D is TRBD1 (5 bases). Germline assignment: CDR1 LGHNT and CDR2 FRNRAP. This CDR3 comprises 13 residues. Trimming removed 4 bases from V and 3 bases from J, with 9 bases in between. The CDR3 loop is CASGYQTDYGYTF. The DNA of the CDR3 is TGTGCTAGTGGTTACCAGACAGACTATGGCTACACCTTC.